This T cell receptor beta chain was sequenced during a study of CD8 T cells in ankylosing spondylitis. MiXCR, applied by TCRdb to the 5' RACE reads, yields one record per CDR3 protein. Here the sample spans about 510,000 distinct CDR3 sequences, about 5.7% being singletons. This CDR3 has 13 amino acids. Germline V lookup: CDR1 SGHTA, CDR2 FQGNSA. Trimming shortened V by 3 bases and J by 8 bases, and 11 bases separated the two germline ends. Regarding the study as a whole: Made up of under 10 highly homologous variants, a TCR beta motif appeared characteristic of ankylosing spondylitis blood.

This clonotype was detected ten times or more. Its antigen is not identified. V gene TRBV7-2 combines with J gene TRBJ2-1; possibly TRBD1 or TRBD2 for D (5 bases each). The receptor's source is a male donor with ankylosing spondylitis. Sequencing input: blood, either unsorted or a sorted T cell fraction (not recorded which). In DNA, the CDR3 is TGTGCCAGCAGCTTGGGACCTGACGATGAGCAGTTCTTC. Translated: CASSLGPDDEQFF.